Following are 17 T cell receptor beta chains from one sample sequenced in a study of Graves' ophthalmopathy and Graves' hyperthyroidism. Amplification targeted the TCR beta CDR3 regions, with RNA transcripts as the source material. RT-PCR with HTBI primers came first, then second-round multiplex PCR. TCRdb ran MiXCR on the multiplex PCR reads and lists one entry per CDR3 protein. This table holds hundreds of thousands of distinct CDR3 sequences, 22% found once. The sample was peripheral blood. The receptor set was obtained from a woman in her late teens or twenties with stable Graves' hyperthyroidism. Some clones in this sample may be carry-over from other donors' samples.

Details on this clonotype: This could be a read error, since a much larger clone is one nucleotide away. The rearrangement links TRBV12-3 or TRBV12-4 to TRBJ2-6; D not certain. The CDR3 consists of 14 residues. Between the trimmed V and J ends, which lost 3 bases and 0 bases, there was a span of 3 bases. This CDR3 is CASSLPSGANVLTF. Here the CDR3 DNA reads TGTGCCAGCAGTTTGCCCTCTGGGGCCAACGTCCTGACTTTC.

This clonotype has only a few counts. Germline and junction disagree at one end, which may indicate a read error. The chain employs TRBV12-3 or TRBV12-4 and TRBJ1-1, with unresolved D. CDR3 size: 13 residues. The CDR3, as DNA: TGTGCCAGCAGTCTACTGAGAAACACTGATGCTTTCTTT. Translated, it gives CASSLLRNTDAFF.

This clonotype was counted ten times or more. The chain combines TRBV14 with TRBJ2-7; D unresolved. The CDR3 runs to 14 residues. The V end lost 1 base, the J end lost 3 bases, and 10 bases lay between the germline ends. Germline CDR1 reads SGHDN; CDR2 reads FVKESK. The CDR3 spells CASSQVGEDYEQYF. In DNA, the CDR3 is TGTGCCAGCAGCCAAGTTGGCGAGGACTACGAGCAGTACTTC.

V usage is TRBV28 and J usage is TRBJ1-2, with D possibly TRBD1 on 6 matching bases. CDR1 and CDR2 from the germline V gene are MDHEN and SYDVKM. CDR3 length: 14 amino acids. V dropped 2 bases and J dropped 1 base, with 8 bases sitting between them. This CDR3 reads CASSLQGSNYGYTF. The CDR3 nucleotides read TGTGCCAGCAGTTTACAGGGGAGTAACTATGGCTACACCTTC.

This clonotype was counted ten times or more. An end of the junction does not agree with germline; a read error may underlie this. This chain uses TRBV6-1 with TRBJ1-2; 10 positions match TRBD1. The germline gives CDR1 MNHNS, CDR2 SASEGT. The CDR3 has 15 residues. CDR3 loop: CAISEAGTGAYGYTF. CDR3 DNA sequence: TGTGCCATCAGTGAAGCTGGGACAGGGGCCTATGGCTACACCTTC.

The sample holds many counts of this clonotype. The J gene is TRBJ1-5, the V gene TRBV20-1; 9 bases are shared with TRBD1. CDR1 and CDR2 (germline): DFQATT, SNEGSKA (reference sequence). After removal of 1 base from V and 6 bases from J, the junction contained 7 bases not matched to a gene. The CDR3 has 15 amino acids. The CDR3 DNA is TGCAGTGCTAGAGGAACCGGGACAGGGTCTCAGCCCCAGCATTTT. It codes for CSARGTGTGSQPQHF.

J is TRBJ1-1 and V is TRBV20-1; D call uncertain. V was shortened by 3 bases and J by 5 bases, with 13 bases between the two germline ends. CDR3 length: 13 amino acids. Germline V gene sequence: CDR1 DFQATT, CDR2 SNEGSKA (reference sequence). Here the CDR3 DNA reads TGCAGTGCTAGCTCCCGGACCGGGACTGAAGCTTTCTTT. Its protein product is CSASSRTGTEAFF.

This clonotype was seen at least ten times. The chain links TRBV5-1 to TRBJ2-5; 10 positions agree with TRBD1. Trimming took 4 bases from V and 2 from J; bases not matched to a gene: 5. This CDR3 region has 15 residues. Germline loops: CDR1 SGHRS, CDR2 YFSETQ. The CDR3 is CASSIPGQGQETQYF. The CDR3 bases are TGCGCCAGCAGCATCCCGGGACAGGGGCAAGAGACCCAGTACTTC.

This clonotype was seen repeatedly, ten times or more. The chain has TRBV7-2 and TRBJ2-7; 9 bases are shared with TRBD1. The junction had 4 bases not matched to a gene; V was cut back by 5 bases and J by 2 bases. This CDR3 has 14 amino acids. The germline V gene has CDR1 SGHTA and CDR2 FQGNSA. CDR3 region: CASSGRQGAYEQYF. The DNA of the CDR3 is TGTGCCAGCAGCGGGAGACAGGGGGCCTACGAGCAGTACTTC.

This clonotype was seen repeatedly, ten times or more. This chain links TRBV5-1 with TRBJ1-1; D is undetermined. The CDR3 sequence is 13 residues long. Germline V gene lookup returns CDR1 SGHRS and CDR2 YFSETQ. Trimming took 0 bases from V and 1 from J, leaving 4 bases between them. The CDR3 is CASSLGWNTEAFF. The CDR3 region has the DNA TGCGCCAGCAGCTTGGGTTGGAACACTGAAGCTTTCTTT.

This clonotype was recorded a few times. The chain has TRBV30 and TRBJ2-5; D is undetermined. The germline V gene encodes CDR1 GTSNPN and CDR2 SVGIG (reference sequence). The length of the CDR3 is 13 residues. V lost 0 bases, J lost 5 bases, and 10 bases lay in between. The CDR3 nucleotides are TGTGCCTGGAGTGTACGTCCCGCCGAGACCCAGTACTTC. Amino acids: CAWSVRPAETQYF.

A word on this clonotype: An end of the junction differs from the germline gene, which may be a read error. This sequence joins TRBV3-1 and TRBJ1-1, with D possibly TRBD1 on 5 matching bases. This CDR3 spans 14 amino acids. Germline-derived CDR1 and CDR2 are LGHDT and YNNKEL (reference sequence). The CDR3 spells CASSRGTINTEVFF. The CDR3, as DNA: TGTGCCAGCAGCCGGGGCACGATTAACACTGAAGTTTTCTTT.

In this sample, this clonotype turned up many times. This sequence joins TRBV20-1 and TRBJ2-7; 8 nucleotides match TRBD1. Looked up from germline, CDR1 is DFQATT and CDR2 is SNEGSKA (reference sequence). CDR3 length equals 13 residues. J gave up 5 bases and V 2 bases, and 5 bases lay outside the gene matches. CDR3 region: CSARSGGGHEQYF. CDR3 nucleotides: TGCAGTGCTAGATCAGGGGGCGGCCACGAGCAGTACTTC.

This clonotype appeared many times. Here the CDR3 DNA reads TGTGCCAACTACGGAGCGGAGACGTCGAACTATGGCTACACCTTC. As protein: CANYGAETSNYGYTF. This chain joins TRBV6-5 and TRBJ1-2; D ambiguous. Germline V gene lookup returns CDR1 MNHEY and CDR2 SVGAGI. V lost 10 bases and J lost 2, with 20 bases in between. This CDR3 region has 15 residues.

This clonotype turned up a few times. The rearrangement uses TRBV3-1 and TRBJ2-2, with 8 bases that match TRBD2. Germline CDR1 LGHDT, CDR2 YNNKEL (reference sequence). The CDR3 totals 15 residues. The V and J ends lost 3 bases and 2 bases, in that order; junction bases with no gene match: 2. The CDR3 spells CASSHTSGNTGELFF. As DNA, the CDR3 is TGTGCCAGCAGCCATACTAGCGGAAACACCGGGGAGCTGTTTTTT.

This clonotype has ten or more counts. The chain joins TRBV6-1 to TRBJ1-3; TRBD1 matches 7 bases. Trimming removed 6 bases from V and 8 bases from J; junction bases left unmatched: 16. This CDR3 comprises 16 residues. Germline CDR1 reads MNHNS; CDR2 reads SASEGT. CDR3 in DNA: TGTGCCAGCAGACGACAGGGTAGGATTGAAGGGGACACCATATATTTT. Its protein is CASRRQGRIEGDTIYF.

This clonotype came up many times. V is TRBV12-3 or TRBV12-4 and J is TRBJ2-6; D may correspond to TRBD1 or TRBD2 (6 bases each). The V gene lost 9 bases and the J gene lost 0 bases, with 15 bases spanning the gap. The CDR3 totals 16 residues. Written as DNA, the CDR3 is TGTGCCAGTACGGGGGCTCACACCTCTGGGGCCAACGTCCTGACTTTC. Protein: CASTGAHTSGANVLTF.